This record covers a single T cell receptor (beta chain). Its antigen is currently unknown. Germline is not matched at one junction end, which may reflect a read error. The data are from a study of tumor-infiltrating lymphocytes in primary liver carcinoma. Study-level background: Tumors were stage T1-T3 N0M0, 4.2 to 10 cm across. Study-wide results and caveats: Detection in all five tumor regions applied to only about 7.5-24% of top clones. Compared with tumor region pairs, tumor-adjacent and tumor-blood pairs overlapped less.

TCR beta cDNA was prepared out of roughly 520 ng total RNA by means of a constant-region primer. Slightly modified ARM-PCR with three nested multiplex PCR rounds yielded TCR beta libraries. TCRdb independently ran MiXCR on the multiplex PCR reads; one entry per CDR3 protein. The table records tens of thousands of distinct CDR3 sequences, 60% to 80% of them present only once. Both RNA and DNA were isolated together from 20-30 mg of bulk tissue that had not been sorted. Samples were taken from five separate regions of every tumor. This sequence was found in a woman aged 55-69 years with primary liver carcinoma and hepatitis B virus infection. Specimen: liver tumor tissue from sampling region 4. The sample's subset: tumor region T4, right-lateral pole.

CDR3 residues: CVSCPGLAGPDTQYF. The CDR3 DNA reads TGTGTCAGCTGCCCCGGACTAGCGGGCCCAGATACGCAGTATTTT. The chain combines TRBV11-2 with TRBJ2-3; TRBD2 matches 11 bases. Germline V gene sequence: CDR1 SGHAT, CDR2 FQNNGV. This CDR3 comprises 15 residues.